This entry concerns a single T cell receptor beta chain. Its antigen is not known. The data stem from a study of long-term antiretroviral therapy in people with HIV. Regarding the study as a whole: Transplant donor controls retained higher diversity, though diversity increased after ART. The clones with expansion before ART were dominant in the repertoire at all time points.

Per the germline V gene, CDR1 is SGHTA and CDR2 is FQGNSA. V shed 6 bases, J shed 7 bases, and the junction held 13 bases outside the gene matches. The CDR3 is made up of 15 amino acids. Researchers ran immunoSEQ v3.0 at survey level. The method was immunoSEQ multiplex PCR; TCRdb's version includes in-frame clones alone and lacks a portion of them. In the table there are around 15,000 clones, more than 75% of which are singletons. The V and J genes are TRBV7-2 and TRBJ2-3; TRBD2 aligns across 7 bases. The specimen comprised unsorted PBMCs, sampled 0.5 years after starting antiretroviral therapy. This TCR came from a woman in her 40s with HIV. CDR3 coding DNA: TGTGCCAGCAGGCAAGGGCGGGAGAGGTGGTATACGCAGTATTTT. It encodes CASRQGRERWYTQYF.